Presented here are 32 T cell receptor beta chains from one specimen sequenced in a study of T cells in Graves' hyperthyroidism and ophthalmopathy (dated by TCRdb to 2018 to 2020). The method behind the library was multiplex PCR. TCRdb names Illumina HiSeq 2000 as the instrument used. The TCR beta CDR3 regions were amplified from RNA transcripts. For the first round of RT-PCR on the TCR CDR3, the HTBI primer set was used together with the Qiagen OneStep RT-PCR kit. TCRdb cleaned the public reads at Q25 with fastp, built clones with MiXCR and kept in-frame beta chains. Rows with one shared CDR3 protein collapse into an entry with the most common genes and DNA. This sample lists more than 650,000 distinct CDR3 sequences; 12% to 15% were detected once. 10% of the sample comes from the top ten. The material sequenced was blood. The source is a woman between 18 and 29 years old with Graves' hyperthyroidism.

This clonotype has only a few counts. The genes are TRBV7-9 and TRBJ1-4; TRBD1 agrees at 9 bases. Germline loops: CDR1 SEHNR, CDR2 FQNEAQ (reference sequence). The CDR3 sequence is 14 residues long. The V gene end was trimmed by 5 bases and the J gene end by 6 bases; junction bases not matched to a gene: 4. CDR3: CASSVQGADEKLFF. CDR3 sequence (DNA): TGTGCCAGCAGCGTACAGGGGGCGGATGAAAAACTGTTTTTT. The complete variable domain, with remaining parts taken from reference TRBV7-9 and TRBJ1-4, reads DTGVSQNPRHKITKRGQNVTFRCDPISEHNRLYWYRQTLGQGPEFLTYFQNEAQLEKSRLLSDRFSAERPKGSFSTLEIQRTEQGDSAMYLCASSVQGADEKLFFGSGTQLSVL.

This clonotype was detected many times. This chain links TRBV18 with TRBJ2-7, with D tentatively TRBD1 or TRBD2 (5 bases each). The CDR3 is 15 amino acids. With 2 bases removed from V and 0 bases from J, the gap between germline ends came to 11 bases. Germline lookup yields CDR1 KGHSH and CDR2 LQKENI. CDR3 nucleotides: TGTGCCAGCTCACCATTGGGACCGAGCTCCTACGAGCAGTACTTC. As protein: CASSPLGPSSYEQYF.

This rearrangement joins TRBV15 to TRBJ2-1; tentative D call: TRBD2 (5 bases). This CDR3 contains 16 residues. The V end lost 7 bases, the J end lost 0 bases, and 16 bases lay between the germline ends. Germline V gives CDR1 LNHNV, CDR2 YYDKDF (reference sequence). DNA of the CDR3: TGTGCCACCAAGTCTGAGCGGACTCGCTCCTACAATGAGCAGTTCTTC. Protein sequence: CATKSERTRSYNEQFF.

This clonotype was counted a few times. The J gene is TRBJ2-3, the V gene TRBV4-1, with TRBD2 identical over 9 bases. This CDR3 region has 15 residues. The germline gives CDR1 MGHRA, CDR2 YSYEKL. V shed 6 bases, J shed 2 bases, and the junction held 6 bases outside the gene matches. CDR3 nucleotides: TGCGCCAGCAGTGCGCTAGCGGGAACCACAGATACGCAGTATTTT. It specifies CASSALAGTTDTQYF.

This clonotype was counted many times. The CDR3 loop reads CASSLTTNYEQYF. The CDR3 region has the DNA TGTGCCAGCAGCTTAACGACGAACTACGAGCAGTACTTC. The chain has TRBV7-9 and TRBJ2-7; D is ambiguous. Trimming removed 2 bases from V and 3 bases from J, with 8 bases in between. Germline CDR1 reads SEHNR; CDR2 reads FQNEAQ (reference sequence). The CDR3 is 13 residues long.

The genes are TRBV13 and TRBJ2-7, with TRBD2 as a possible D gene (6 bases). Germline CDR1 PRHDT, CDR2 FYEKMQ (reference sequence). V was shortened by 5 bases and J by 2 bases, with 13 bases between the two germline ends. CDR3 length: 14 amino acids. The CDR3 DNA sequence: TGTGCCAGCAGCGCGGGACGGAGGACCTACGAGCAGTACTTC. Encoded protein: CASSAGRRTYEQYF.

This clonotype was observed at least ten times. The chain couples TRBV30 to TRBJ1-1; possibly TRBD1 for D (6 bases). V lost 4 bases to trimming and J lost 11 bases, with 17 bases between them. Germline loops: CDR1 GTSNPN, CDR2 SVGIG (reference sequence). The CDR3 is 12 residues long. The CDR3 DNA is TGTGCCTGGATACACGACTCTCAGGGGGCTTTCTTT. The encoded protein is CAWIHDSQGAFF.

This clonotype was seen once. This clone may be a read error of a much larger clone one base away. The CDR3 does not end in the conserved phenylalanine or tryptophan, so this is likely a read error. The chain employs TRBV12-3 or TRBV12-4 and TRBJ2-7; 9 bases map to TRBD2. V gave up 6 bases and J gave up 3 bases; unmatched junction bases: 6. The CDR3 length is 14 residues. CDR3 nucleotide sequence: TGTGCCAGCAGGGCCGCGGGGGGGAGCTACGAGCAGTACCTC. The encoded protein is CASRAAGGSYEQYL.

V is TRBV7-3 and J is TRBJ2-7; 8 positions agree with TRBD1. The germline V gene encodes CDR1 SGHTA and CDR2 FQGTGA. The length of the CDR3 is 15 residues. Losses at the gene ends were 4 bases for V and 5 bases for J; bases not matched to a gene: 10. CDR3 sequence: CASSSLDRVNHEQYF. The CDR3 nucleotides are TGTGCCAGCAGCTCCTTGGACAGGGTAAACCACGAGCAGTACTTC.

The chain recombines TRBV7-6 with TRBJ2-5; 9 bases line up with TRBD2. V gave up 1 base and J gave up 0 bases; unmatched junction bases: 12. Germline CDR1 and CDR2: SGHVS and FNYEAQ. The CDR3 consists of 19 residues. The CDR3 DNA follows: TGTGCCAGCAGCTTAGTCTTCCTCTTTAGCGGGAGTGACCAAGAGACCCAGTACTTC. Protein: CASSLVFLFSGSDQETQYF.

This clonotype has only a few counts. The rearrangement joins TRBV15 to TRBJ1-5; D not certain. The V end lost 0 bases, the J end lost 1 base, and 13 bases lay between the germline ends. The V gene's germline CDR1 is LNHNV and CDR2 YYDKDF (reference sequence). CDR3 length: 17 amino acids. The DNA for the CDR3 is TGTGCCACCAGCAGAGATAGTTTTACGGAGAGCAATCAGCCCCAGCATTTT. Its translation is CATSRDSFTESNQPQHF.

In this sample, this clonotype turned up many times. The CDR3 nucleotides are TGTGCCAGCAGTGCCCGGACAGGGCGGTACACCTTC. Its protein product is CASSARTGRYTF. V gene TRBV12-3 or TRBV12-4 combines with J gene TRBJ1-2; 8 bases agree with TRBD1. The CDR3 has 12 amino acids. J gave up 11 bases and V 5 bases, and 7 bases lay outside the gene matches.

J is TRBJ2-3 and V is TRBV27; possible D gene TRBD2, 6 bases. The germline V gene encodes CDR1 MNHEY and CDR2 SMNVEV (reference sequence). CDR3 length: 14 residues. The ends were cut back, 2 bases at V and 3 bases at J, with 9 bases in the middle. CDR3 DNA sequence: TGTGCCAGCAGTTTACAAGGGACTACAGATACGCAGTATTTT. Translating it yields CASSLQGTTDTQYF.

This clonotype was counted at least ten times. The rearrangement joins TRBV7-9 to TRBJ1-3; 8 bases match TRBD1. Germline CDR1 reads SEHNR; CDR2 reads FQNEAQ (reference sequence). The CDR3 has 14 amino acids. V was clipped by 6 bases and J by 4 bases; unmatched bases: 5. The CDR3 loop is CASSSTGDGNTIYF. CDR3 in DNA: TGTGCCAGCAGTTCGACAGGGGACGGAAACACCATATATTTT.

The rearrangement uses TRBV4-1 and TRBJ2-7; D tentatively fits TRBD1 or TRBD2 (5 bases each). V was clipped by 1 base and J by 7 bases, with 20 bases between them. The V gene's germline CDR1 is MGHRA and CDR2 YSYEKL. The CDR3 is 16 amino acids. CDR3 bases: TGCGCCAGCAGCCAAGGTGCCGGGGCGTTAAGCGTAGAGCAGTACTTC. This sequence encodes CASSQGAGALSVEQYF.

This clonotype was found many times. This chain joins TRBV27 and TRBJ1-1; D uncertain. This CDR3 contains 15 residues. Trimming left V 3 bases short and J 5 bases short, with 16 bases between. CDR1 MNHEY and CDR2 SMNVEV come from the germline V gene (reference sequence). The CDR3 DNA is TGTGCCAGCAGTTTTGTAGGGCCTCGGTGGACTGAAGCTTTCTTT. It yields the protein CASSFVGPRWTEAFF.

The CDR3 loop is CASSQETVMNTEAFF. As DNA, the CDR3 is TGCGCCAGCAGCCAAGAGACAGTCATGAACACTGAAGCTTTCTTT. V gene TRBV4-1 combines with J gene TRBJ1-1, with D tentatively TRBD1 (5 bases). The germline gives CDR1 MGHRA, CDR2 YSYEKL. Deletions cut 0 bases from V and 0 bases from J, with 8 bases between. The CDR3 loop spans 15 amino acids.

This clonotype was seen a handful of times. The V and J genes are TRBV4-1 and TRBJ2-7; weak D call: TRBD1 (5 bases). From germline, CDR1 is MGHRA and CDR2 YSYEKL. The V end lost 0 bases, the J end lost 5 bases, and 17 bases lay between the germline ends. CDR3 length: 16 residues. CDR3 protein: CASSQELIMVRDEQYF. The CDR3 DNA reads TGCGCCAGCAGCCAAGAGCTCATAATGGTCAGGGACGAGCAGTACTTC.

The rearrangement joins TRBV7-2 to TRBJ2-2, with 7 bases that match TRBD2. Germline assignment: CDR1 SGHTA and CDR2 FQGNSA. The CDR3 runs 15 residues. The trim removed 1 base at V and 6 bases at J, leaving 5 bases unmatched. The CDR3 here is CASSLGAGLAGELFF. As DNA, the CDR3 is TGTGCCAGCAGCTTAGGAGCGGGATTAGCCGGGGAGCTGTTTTTT.

V and J are TRBV4-3 and TRBJ2-3; D gene ambiguous. Looked up from germline, CDR1 is LGHNA and CDR2 is YSLEER. V was trimmed by 6 bases and J by 0 bases, leaving 13 bases between them. CDR3 size: 15 residues. CDR3 in DNA: TGCGCCAGCAGTCCGGGTGGGTCTAGCACAGATACGCAGTATTTT. It yields the protein CASSPGGSSTDTQYF.

This clonotype occurred many times. The chain joins TRBV18 to TRBJ1-4, with 7 nucleotides matching TRBD1. Trimming cost V 3 bases and J 7 bases; bases outside gene matches: 8. The CDR3 runs to 15 residues. Germline V gene data show CDR1 as KGHSH and CDR2 as LQKENI. CDR3 protein: CASSPTTGVGEKLFF. CDR3 coding DNA: TGTGCCAGCTCACCCACAACAGGGGTTGGTGAAAAACTGTTTTTT.

The sample holds many counts of this clonotype. This chain connects TRBV6-1 to TRBJ2-7; 9 bases are a match to TRBD2. Losses at the gene ends were 6 bases for V and 4 bases for J; bases not matched to a gene: 10. Germline CDR1 MNHNS, CDR2 SASEGT. This CDR3 has 15 amino acids. The CDR3 bases are TGTGCCAGCAGAATTCTAGCGGGACTCTATTACGAGCAGTACTTC. It encodes CASRILAGLYYEQYF.

This clonotype has a count of ten or more. The chain recombines TRBV20-1 with TRBJ2-1; unclear D gene. The CDR3 is 15 residues long. Trimming removed 6 bases from V and 4 bases from J, with 19 bases in between. Germline V gene lookup returns CDR1 DFQATT and CDR2 SNEGSKA (reference sequence). CDR3 amino acids: CSAPHRSPMYNEQFF. For the CDR3, the DNA is TGCAGTGCGCCCCACCGCAGCCCGATGTACAATGAGCAGTTCTTC.

This clonotype was seen only a few times. The chain carries TRBV3-1 and TRBJ2-7; no clear D gene. This CDR3 contains 14 residues. In germline, CDR1 is LGHDT, CDR2 YNNKEL (reference sequence). Trimming removed 0 bases from V and 0 bases from J, with 6 bases in between. CDR3 in amino acids: CASSQEMSSYEQYF. The CDR3 DNA is TGTGCCAGCAGCCAAGAAATGAGCTCCTACGAGCAGTACTTC.

This clonotype was observed at least ten times. The chain is built from TRBV11-2 and TRBJ2-5; D might be TRBD2 (5 bases). Germline CDR1 SGHAT, CDR2 FQNNGV. V was cut by 1 base and J by 4 bases, with 13 bases left in between. CDR3 length: 15 residues. The CDR3 sequence: CASSLGRVAGETQYF. The CDR3, as DNA: TGTGCCAGCAGCTTAGGACGGGTGGCGGGAGAGACCCAGTACTTC.

The chain is built from TRBV28 and TRBJ2-2; TRBD2 aligns across 8 bases. This CDR3 has 16 amino acids. CDR1 MDHEN and CDR2 SYDVKM come from the germline V gene. Unmatched junction bases numbered 11, after V lost 7 bases and J lost 4 bases. CDR3 residues: CASMRAGEGGTGELFF. The DNA of the CDR3 is TGTGCCAGCATGCGAGCGGGAGAAGGCGGCACCGGGGAGCTGTTTTTT.

This clonotype came up many times. The chain links TRBV11-2 to TRBJ2-1, with 9 bases lining up with TRBD2. The CDR3 covers 15 residues. The V gene end was trimmed by 0 bases and the J gene end by 7 bases; junction bases not matched to a gene: 4. From germline, CDR1 is SGHAT and CDR2 FQNNGV. Here the CDR3 reads CASSLDRSGRNEQFF. DNA for the CDR3: TGTGCCAGCAGCTTAGATCGGAGCGGGAGGAATGAGCAGTTCTTC.

There are a few counts of this clonotype. A much larger clone lies one base from this, so it may be a read error. The rearrangement links TRBV11-2 to TRBJ2-1; D possibly matches TRBD1 or TRBD2 (7 bases each). Germline assignment: CDR1 SGHAT and CDR2 FQNNGV. CDR3 length equals 15 residues. With 5 bases removed from V and 5 bases from J, the gap between germline ends came to 16 bases. The CDR3 sequence: CASSRQGGVHNEQFF. The CDR3 coding sequence is TGTGCCAGCAGCCGACAGGGAGGGGTTCACAATGAGCAGTTCTTC.

The V call is TRBV2, the J call TRBJ2-7; 10 bases align to TRBD2. V lost 6 bases to trimming and J lost 2 bases; unmatched junction nucleotides: 7. Germline-derived CDR1 and CDR2 are SNHLY and FYNNEI. The CDR3 has 15 residues. This CDR3 is CASRIAGGVTYEQYF. The CDR3 region has the DNA TGTGCCAGCAGGATAGCGGGAGGCGTAACCTACGAGCAGTACTTC.

This clonotype was recorded many times. The chain combines TRBV24-1 with TRBJ1-2; TRBD1 matches 7 bases. Per germline, CDR1 KGHDR and CDR2 SFDVKD. With V trimmed by 4 bases and J by 0 bases, 10 bases remained unmatched. The CDR3 runs 17 residues. The CDR3 reads CATSDSTGLDANYGYTF. CDR3 DNA: TGTGCCACCAGTGACTCGACAGGGTTGGATGCTAACTATGGCTACACCTTC.

This clonotype has more than one count but fewer than ten. The chain recombines TRBV5-1 with TRBJ1-5, with no clear D. There are 16 residues in the CDR3. CDR1 and CDR2 (germline): SGHRS, YFSETQ. V shed 0 bases and J shed 3 bases, with 13 bases lying between them. The CDR3 DNA reads TGCGCCAGCAGCTTGGGCCCAAGGGAAGCCAATCAGCCCCAGCATTTT. The encoded protein is CASSLGPREANQPQHF.

This clonotype came up a few times. A much larger clonotype is one base distant, so this may be a read error. The chain employs TRBV30 and TRBJ2-2; D possibly matches TRBD1 or TRBD2 (5 bases each). Germline CDR1 reads GTSNPN; CDR2 reads SVGIG (reference sequence). The CDR3 is 14 residues long. CDR3 in DNA: TGTGCCCGGAGTCGGGGCAAGAACACCGGGGAGCTGTTTTTT. Translating it yields CARSRGKNTGELFF.